The TCR beta chain described here comes from a study of shared clonotypes between healthy human individuals. Overall study: Donor ages ranged 18 to 49 years: a couple of women, a few men.

V was shortened by 1 base and J by 3 bases, with 9 bases between the two germline ends. This CDR3 has 15 amino acids. CDR1 and CDR2 (germline): SEHNR, FQNEAQ (reference sequence). Sequencing used immunoSEQ multiplex PCR; TCRdb keeps in-frame clones, though not all of them. The sample has fewer than 650,000 clones; 76% are singletons. This clonotype was obtained from a woman aged 40-49 years in good health. Some clones in this sample may be carry-over from other donors' samples. Sequenced material: PBMCs. The genes are TRBV7-9 and TRBJ1-4; maybe TRBD1 (6 bases). The CDR3 here is CASSLGDNSNEKLFF. CDR3 sequence (DNA): TGTGCCAGCAGCTTAGGGGACAACTCTAATGAAAAACTGTTTTTT.